This TCR beta chain is drawn from a study of blood T cells in healthy people across ages. This clonotype turned up a few times. The V and J ends lost 4 bases and 1 base, in that order; junction bases with no gene match: 10. In germline, CDR1 is SGHTA, CDR2 FQGNSA. The CDR3 length is 17 residues. Alongside a J-beta primer mix, a sample-barcoded 5' primer served in a second PCR lasting roughly 7 to 11 cycles. TCRdb re-analysed the 5' RACE reads in MiXCR, keeping a single row per CDR3 protein. The sample has 1.5 million to 2 million distinct CDR3 sequences; about 28% are singletons. The chain combines TRBV7-2 with TRBJ2-3, with 8 bases that match TRBD2. This TCR was sampled from a woman aged 25 to 39 in good health. Sequencing was performed on blood. The DNA of the CDR3 is TGTGCCAGCAGCTCACGGGGGGCGGGAGGAGGCACAGATACGCAGTATTTT. It codes for CASSSRGAGGGTDTQYF.